This T cell receptor beta chain came from a study of Ad26.COV2.S vaccination and SARS-CoV-2 variants. Notes on the study in general: Measurement of non-spike TCR breadth gave similar results in vaccine and placebo recipients.

The CDR3 sequence is 21 residues long. V shed 3 bases and J 5 bases; nucleotides not matched to a gene: 21. The germline CDR1 and CDR2 sequences are LNHNV and YYDKDF (reference sequence). As for treatment: some 20 received Ad26.COV2.S at low or high dose, single or two shots; several received placebo; per-sample allocation not given. Sampling was done on day 63 after the first vaccine or placebo injection. Participants' vaccine, an Ad26 vector, delivered Wuhan-strain SARS-CoV-2 spike. Turning to this clone: Its antigen is not known.

The data were produced by immunoSEQ multiplex PCR, yet TCRdb's version contains in-frame clones alone and is incomplete. Of 350,000 to 500,000 clones in the sample, roughly 90% were seen once. This sample comprised peripheral blood, obtained in a trial of Ad26.COV2.S vaccine versus placebo. The origin of this receptor is a person aged 18 to 65 who received the Ad26.COV2.S COVID-19 vaccine or a placebo. V is TRBV15 and J is TRBJ2-2, with TRBD1 matching 10 bases. The CDR3 region has the DNA TGTGCCACCAGCAGCCCCGACAGGGGGCCCCTCATACAGCGTCTTACCGGGGAGCTGTTTTTT. It encodes CATSSPDRGPLIQRLTGELFF.